A selection of T cell receptor beta chains follows, all from one sample in a study of cytomegalovirus exposure and HLA in healthy donors. Sequencing used immunoSEQ multiplex PCR; TCRdb keeps in-frame clones, though not all of them. The table includes about 150,000 clones, 75% to 90% detected once. Sequenced input: PBMCs. The receptors originated from a male donor in good health and CMV-seronegative. CDR3s include the opening cysteine and the closing phenylalanine or tryptophan. The order of the fields is V gene, J gene, clone size, CDR3 protein. Not all rows give a size; the values are once, few, many and, for expanded clones, a class.

v_call: TRBV6-1; j_call: TRBJ2-1; clone_size: -; cdr3_aa: CASSARLAGGYNEQFF
v_call: TRBV15; j_call: TRBJ1-4; clone_size: -; cdr3_aa: CATSRDRQALNEKLFF
v_call: TRBV7-2; j_call: TRBJ1-4; clone_size: -; cdr3_aa: CASTPGDATNEKLFF
v_call: TRBV4-3; j_call: TRBJ2-1; clone_size: -; cdr3_aa: CASSQAHLGGVEYNEQFF
v_call: TRBV11-3; j_call: TRBJ2-2; clone_size: -; cdr3_aa: CASSLGAEANTGELFF
v_call: TRBV9; j_call: TRBJ1-2; clone_size: -; cdr3_aa: CASSVGGQGLHGYTF
v_call: TRBV19; j_call: TRBJ2-5; clone_size: -; cdr3_aa: CASSPGTGKGKETQYF
v_call: TRBV5-1; j_call: TRBJ1-2; clone_size: -; cdr3_aa: CASSLGDRNYGYTF
v_call: TRBV6-5; j_call: TRBJ1-2; clone_size: -; cdr3_aa: CASRLNPGGYTF
v_call: TRBV30; j_call: TRBJ1-2; clone_size: -; cdr3_aa: CAWSLTGTGYTF
v_call: TRBV19; j_call: TRBJ1-1; clone_size: -; cdr3_aa: CASSMVQLNTEAFF
v_call: TRBV27; j_call: TRBJ1-2; clone_size: -; cdr3_aa: CASRKTGTVYGYTF
v_call: TRBV10-3; j_call: TRBJ1-1; clone_size: -; cdr3_aa: CAISEHSGSNTEAFF
v_call: TRBV10-3; j_call: TRBJ1-2; clone_size: -; cdr3_aa: CAISERGQGQESYGYTF
v_call: TRBV27; j_call: TRBJ1-4; clone_size: -; cdr3_aa: CASSFGQTGGSPEKLFF
v_call: TRBV7-6; j_call: TRBJ1-6; clone_size: -; cdr3_aa: CASSPTGGGSPLHF
v_call: TRBV27; j_call: TRBJ1-2; clone_size: -; cdr3_aa: CASRRQVKGYGYTF
v_call: TRBV20-1; j_call: TRBJ1-2; clone_size: -; cdr3_aa: CSARGLQGYTF
v_call: TRBV6-5; j_call: TRBJ1-1; clone_size: -; cdr3_aa: CASSYSQGLDTEAFF
v_call: TRBV5-1; j_call: TRBJ2-3; clone_size: -; cdr3_aa: CASIQAGLGDTQYF
v_call: TRBV7-6; j_call: TRBJ2-3; clone_size: -; cdr3_aa: CASSLGDRSFADTQYF
v_call: TRBV27; j_call: TRBJ1-5; clone_size: few; cdr3_aa: CASSPGTGLGQPQHF
v_call: TRBV6-5; j_call: TRBJ2-7; clone_size: -; cdr3_aa: CASSSPRTGTNEQYF
v_call: TRBV6-1; j_call: TRBJ1-5; clone_size: few; cdr3_aa: CATQASRGAGQPQHF
v_call: TRBV2; j_call: TRBJ2-2; clone_size: -; cdr3_aa: CASRGTSAGTGELFF
v_call: TRBV4-1; j_call: TRBJ1-3; clone_size: -; cdr3_aa: CASSQVTVPLSGNTIYF
v_call: TRBV30; j_call: TRBJ2-1; clone_size: -; cdr3_aa: CASRWRGRGHEQFF
v_call: TRBV2; j_call: TRBJ1-2; clone_size: -; cdr3_aa: CAARGNAGAHGYTF